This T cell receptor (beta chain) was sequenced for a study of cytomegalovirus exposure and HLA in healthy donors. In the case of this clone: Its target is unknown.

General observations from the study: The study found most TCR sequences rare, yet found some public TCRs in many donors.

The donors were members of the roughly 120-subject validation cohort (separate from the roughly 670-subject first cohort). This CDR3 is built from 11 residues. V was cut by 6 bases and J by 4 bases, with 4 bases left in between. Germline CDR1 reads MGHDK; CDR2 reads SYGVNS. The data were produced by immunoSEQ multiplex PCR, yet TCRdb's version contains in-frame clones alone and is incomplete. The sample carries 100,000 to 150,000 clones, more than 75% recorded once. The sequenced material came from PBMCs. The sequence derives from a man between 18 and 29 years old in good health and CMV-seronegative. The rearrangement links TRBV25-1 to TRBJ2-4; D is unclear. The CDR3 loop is CASSQKNIQYF. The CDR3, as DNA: TGTGCCAGCAGCCAAAAAAACATTCAGTACTTC. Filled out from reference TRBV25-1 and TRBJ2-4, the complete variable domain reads EADIYQTPRYLVIGTGKKITLECSQTMGHDKMYWYQQDPGMELHLIHYSYGVNSTEKGDLSSESTVSRIRTEHFPLTLESARPSHTSQYLCASSQKNIQYFGAGTRLSVL.